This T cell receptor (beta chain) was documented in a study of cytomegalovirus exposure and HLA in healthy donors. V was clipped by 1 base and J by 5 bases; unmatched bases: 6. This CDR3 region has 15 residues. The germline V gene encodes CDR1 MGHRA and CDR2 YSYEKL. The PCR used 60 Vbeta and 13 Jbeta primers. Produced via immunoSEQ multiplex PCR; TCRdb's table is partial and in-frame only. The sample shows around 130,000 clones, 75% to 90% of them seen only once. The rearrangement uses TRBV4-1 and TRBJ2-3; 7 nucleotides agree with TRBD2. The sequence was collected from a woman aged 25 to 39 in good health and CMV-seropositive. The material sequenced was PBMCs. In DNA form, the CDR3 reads TGCGCCAGCAGCCAAGCCCCAGCGGGGCTAGATACGCAGTATTTT. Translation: CASSQAPAGLDTQYF.